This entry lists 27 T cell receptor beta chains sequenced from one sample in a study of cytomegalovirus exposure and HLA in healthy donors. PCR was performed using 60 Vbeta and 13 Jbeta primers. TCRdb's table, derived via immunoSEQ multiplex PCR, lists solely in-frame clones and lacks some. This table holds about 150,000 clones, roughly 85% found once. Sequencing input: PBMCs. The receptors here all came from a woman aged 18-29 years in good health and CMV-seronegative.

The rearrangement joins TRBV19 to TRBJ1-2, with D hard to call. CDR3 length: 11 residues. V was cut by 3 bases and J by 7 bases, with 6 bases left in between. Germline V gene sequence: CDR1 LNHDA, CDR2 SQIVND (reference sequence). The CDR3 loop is CASSISGGYTF. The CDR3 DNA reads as TGTGCCAGTAGTATCTCCGGTGGCTACACCTTC. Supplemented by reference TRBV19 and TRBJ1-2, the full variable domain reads DGGITQSPKYLFRKEGQNVTLSCEQNLNHDAMYWYRQDPGQGLRLIYYSQIVNDFQKGDIAEGYSVSREKKESFPLTVTSAQKNPTAFYLCASSISGGYTFGSGTRLTVV.

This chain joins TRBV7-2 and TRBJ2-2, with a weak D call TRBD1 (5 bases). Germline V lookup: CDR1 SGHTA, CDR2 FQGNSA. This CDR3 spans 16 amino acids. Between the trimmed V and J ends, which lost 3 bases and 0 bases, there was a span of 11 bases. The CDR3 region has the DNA TGTGCCAGCAGCTTCTCGGGCAGGGCGAACACCGGGGAGCTGTTTTTT. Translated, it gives CASSFSGRANTGELFF.

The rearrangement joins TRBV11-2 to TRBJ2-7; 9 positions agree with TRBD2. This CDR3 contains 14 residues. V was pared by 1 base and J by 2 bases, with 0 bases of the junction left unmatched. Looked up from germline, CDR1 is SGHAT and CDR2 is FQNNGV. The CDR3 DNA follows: TGTGCCAGCAGCTTAGTAGCGGGGGCCTACGAGCAGTACTTC. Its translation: CASSLVAGAYEQYF.

The CDR3 here is CASTRGGYMNTEAFF. The CDR3 DNA reads TGTGCCAGCACCCGCGGCGGGTATATGAACACTGAAGCTTTCTTT. The chain carries TRBV6-5 and TRBJ1-1; the D is unclear. CDR3 length equals 15 residues. From germline, CDR1 is MNHEY and CDR2 SVGAGI. Trimming took 7 bases from V and 0 from J, leaving 15 bases between them.

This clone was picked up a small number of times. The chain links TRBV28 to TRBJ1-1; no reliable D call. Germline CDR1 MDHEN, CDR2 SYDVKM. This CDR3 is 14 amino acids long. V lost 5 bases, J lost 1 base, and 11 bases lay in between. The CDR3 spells CASSPGTPNTEAFF. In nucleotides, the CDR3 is TGTGCCAGCAGTCCGGGAACCCCGAACACTGAAGCTTTCTTT.

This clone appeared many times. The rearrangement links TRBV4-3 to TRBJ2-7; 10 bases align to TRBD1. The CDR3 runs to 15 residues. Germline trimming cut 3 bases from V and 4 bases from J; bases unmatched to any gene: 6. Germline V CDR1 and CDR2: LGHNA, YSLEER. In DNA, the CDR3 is TGCGCCAGCAGCCATTCCGGGACAGGGGAATACGAGCAGTACTTC. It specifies CASSHSGTGEYEQYF.

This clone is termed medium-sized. The CDR3 DNA reads TGCGCCAGCAGCCAGGGGACAGCCGGGGAGCTGTTTTTT. This codes for CASSQGTAGELFF. V usage is TRBV4-1 and J usage is TRBJ2-2, with TRBD1 matching over 7 bases. CDR1 and CDR2 (germline): MGHRA, YSYEKL. The CDR3 runs 13 residues. V lost 3 bases to trimming and J lost 6 bases; unmatched junction nucleotides: 1.

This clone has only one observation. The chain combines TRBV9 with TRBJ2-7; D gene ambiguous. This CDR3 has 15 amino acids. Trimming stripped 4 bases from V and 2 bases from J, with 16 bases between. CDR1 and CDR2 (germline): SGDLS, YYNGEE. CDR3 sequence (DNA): TGTGCCAGCAGCCTGATGCCAGAATCCCCCTACGAGCAGTACTTC. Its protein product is CASSLMPESPYEQYF.

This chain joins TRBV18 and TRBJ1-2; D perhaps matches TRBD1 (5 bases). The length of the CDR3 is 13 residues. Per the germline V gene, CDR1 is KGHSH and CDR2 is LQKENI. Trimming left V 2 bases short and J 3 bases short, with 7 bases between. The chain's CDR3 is CASSPLGDYGYTF. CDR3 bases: TGTGCCAGCTCACCATTAGGGGACTATGGCTACACCTTC.

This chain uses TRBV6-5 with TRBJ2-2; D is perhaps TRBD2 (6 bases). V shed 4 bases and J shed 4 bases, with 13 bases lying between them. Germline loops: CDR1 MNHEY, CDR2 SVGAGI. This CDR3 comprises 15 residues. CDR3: CASSWGTPATGELFF. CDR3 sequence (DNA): TGTGCCAGCAGTTGGGGGACTCCCGCCACCGGGGAGCTGTTTTTT.

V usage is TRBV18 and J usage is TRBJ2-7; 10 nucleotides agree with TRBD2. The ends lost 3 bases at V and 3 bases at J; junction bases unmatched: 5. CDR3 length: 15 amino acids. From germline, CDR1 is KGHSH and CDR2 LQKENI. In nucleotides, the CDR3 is TGTGCCAGCTCACCGTCTCTAGCGGGGGACTACGAGCAGTACTTC. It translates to CASSPSLAGDYEQYF. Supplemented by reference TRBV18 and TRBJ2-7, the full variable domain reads NAGVMQNPRHLVRRRGQEARLRCSPMKGHSHVYWYRQLPEEGLKFMVYLQKENIIDESGMPKERFSAEFPKEGPSILRIQQVVRGDSAAYFCASSPSLAGDYEQYFGPGTRLTVT.

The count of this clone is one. CDR3 sequence (DNA): TGTGCCATCAGTGATTATGGACAGGGCGGCCAGCCCCAGCATTTT. It encodes CAISDYGQGGQPQHF. The chain employs TRBV10-3 and TRBJ1-5; 8 bases are shared with TRBD1. This CDR3 is built from 15 residues. Per germline, CDR1 ENHRY and CDR2 SYGVKD. V lost 3 bases and J lost 7; bases outside the gene matches: 8.

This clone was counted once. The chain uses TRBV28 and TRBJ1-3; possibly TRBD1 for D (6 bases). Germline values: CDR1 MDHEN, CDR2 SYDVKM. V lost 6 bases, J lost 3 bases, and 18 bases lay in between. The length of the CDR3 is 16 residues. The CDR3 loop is CASSRYVGGVGNTIYF. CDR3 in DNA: TGTGCCAGCAGCAGATACGTAGGGGGGGTTGGAAACACCATATATTTT.

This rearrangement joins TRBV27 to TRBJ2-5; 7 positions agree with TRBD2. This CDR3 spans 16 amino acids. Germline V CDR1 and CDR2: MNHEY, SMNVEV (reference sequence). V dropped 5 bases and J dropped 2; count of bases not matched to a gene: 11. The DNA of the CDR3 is TGTGCCAGCAGTCTTTGGAGTAGCGGGTTGCAAGAGACCCAGTACTTC. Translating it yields CASSLWSSGLQETQYF.

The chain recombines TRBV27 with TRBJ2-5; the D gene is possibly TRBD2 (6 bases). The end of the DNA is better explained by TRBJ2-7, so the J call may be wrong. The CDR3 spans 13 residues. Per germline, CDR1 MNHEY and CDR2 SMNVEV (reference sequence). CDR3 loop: CASSLGGTYEQYF. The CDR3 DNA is TGTGCCAGCAGTTTGGGGGGAACCTACGAGCAGTACTTC.

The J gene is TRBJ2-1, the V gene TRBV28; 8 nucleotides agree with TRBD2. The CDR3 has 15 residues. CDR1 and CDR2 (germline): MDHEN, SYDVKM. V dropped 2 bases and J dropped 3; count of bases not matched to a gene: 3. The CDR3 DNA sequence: TGTGCCAGCAGTTTAGAAGCGGGGGTCTACAATGAGCAGTTCTTC. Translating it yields CASSLEAGVYNEQFF.

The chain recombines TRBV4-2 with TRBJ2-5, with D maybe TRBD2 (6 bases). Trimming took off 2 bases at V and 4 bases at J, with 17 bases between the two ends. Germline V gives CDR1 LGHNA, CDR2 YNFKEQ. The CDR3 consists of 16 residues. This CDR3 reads CASSQRSGGMGETQYF. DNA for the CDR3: TGTGCCAGCAGCCAAAGGTCAGGAGGGATGGGAGAGACCCAGTACTTC.

In DNA, the CDR3 is TGTGCCAGCAGACAGGCTACAACTAATGAAAAACTGTTTTTT. Its protein is CASRQATTNEKLFF. The chain has TRBV2 and TRBJ1-4; a weak D match, TRBD1 (5 bases). Germline V CDR1 and CDR2: SNHLY, FYNNEI. The CDR3 has 14 amino acids. V was trimmed by 6 bases and J by 0 bases, leaving 8 bases between them.

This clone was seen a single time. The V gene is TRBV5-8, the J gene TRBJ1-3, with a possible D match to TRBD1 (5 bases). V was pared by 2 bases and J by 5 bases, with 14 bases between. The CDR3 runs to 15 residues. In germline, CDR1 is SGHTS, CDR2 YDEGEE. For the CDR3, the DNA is TGTGCCAGCAGCTTTTCTCCGGGACTTAGAAACACCATATATTTT. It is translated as CASSFSPGLRNTIYF. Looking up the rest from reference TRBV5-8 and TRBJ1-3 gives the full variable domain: EAGVTQSPTHLIKTRGQQATLRCSPISGHTSVYWYQQALGLGLQFLLWYDEGEERNRGNFPPRFSGRQFPNYSSELNVNALELEDSALYLCASSFSPGLRNTIYFGEGSWLTVV.

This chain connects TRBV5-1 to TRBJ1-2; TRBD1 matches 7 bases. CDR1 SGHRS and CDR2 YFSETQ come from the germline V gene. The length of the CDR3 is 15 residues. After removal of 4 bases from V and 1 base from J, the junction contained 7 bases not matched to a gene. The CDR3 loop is CASSPRQGVNYGYTF. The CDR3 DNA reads TGCGCCAGCAGCCCCCGGCAGGGGGTTAACTATGGCTACACCTTC.

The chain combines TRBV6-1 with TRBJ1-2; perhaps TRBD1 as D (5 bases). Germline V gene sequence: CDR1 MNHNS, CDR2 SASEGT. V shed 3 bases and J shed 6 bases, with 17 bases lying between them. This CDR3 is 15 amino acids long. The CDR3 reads CASSDHGLGGNGYTF. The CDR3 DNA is TGTGCCAGCAGTGACCACGGACTGGGGGGAAATGGCTACACCTTC.

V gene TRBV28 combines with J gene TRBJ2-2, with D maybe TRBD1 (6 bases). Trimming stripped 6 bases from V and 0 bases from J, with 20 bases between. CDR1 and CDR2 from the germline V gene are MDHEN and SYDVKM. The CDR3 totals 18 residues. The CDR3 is CASSPFTVRGSNTGELFF. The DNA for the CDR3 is TGTGCCAGCAGCCCGTTCACAGTCAGGGGATCGAACACCGGGGAGCTGTTTTTT.

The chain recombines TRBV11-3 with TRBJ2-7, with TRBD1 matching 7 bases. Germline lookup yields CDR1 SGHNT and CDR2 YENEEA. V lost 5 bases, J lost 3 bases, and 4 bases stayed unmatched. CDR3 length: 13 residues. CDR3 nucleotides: TGTGCCAGCAGCACAGGGGACATCTACGAGCAGTACTTC. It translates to CASSTGDIYEQYF.

CDR3 sequence: CASSYASSNTEAFF. As DNA, the CDR3 is TGTGCCAGCAGTTATGCTAGCTCTAACACTGAAGCTTTCTTT. The rearrangement links TRBV6-5 to TRBJ1-1; D unclear. The V and J ends lost 3 bases and 2 bases respectively, with 10 bases between them. Germline CDR1 reads MNHEY; CDR2 reads SVGAGI. The CDR3 spans 14 residues.

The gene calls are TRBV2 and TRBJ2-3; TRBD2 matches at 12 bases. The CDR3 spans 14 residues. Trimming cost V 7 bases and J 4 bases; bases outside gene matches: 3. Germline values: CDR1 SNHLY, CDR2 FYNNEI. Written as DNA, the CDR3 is TGTGCCAGCAAGAGACTAGCGGGGGCAGATACGCAGTATTTT. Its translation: CASKRLAGADTQYF.

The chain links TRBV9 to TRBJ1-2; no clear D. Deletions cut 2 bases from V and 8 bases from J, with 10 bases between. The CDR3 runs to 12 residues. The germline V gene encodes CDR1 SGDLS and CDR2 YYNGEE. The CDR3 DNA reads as TGTGCCAGCAGCGTGGGCTATGAGGGCTACACCTTC. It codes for CASSVGYEGYTF.

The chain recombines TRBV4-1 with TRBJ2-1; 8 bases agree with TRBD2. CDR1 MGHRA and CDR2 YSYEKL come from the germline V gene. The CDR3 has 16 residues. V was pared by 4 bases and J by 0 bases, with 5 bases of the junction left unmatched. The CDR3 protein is CASSRPGTSSYNEQFF. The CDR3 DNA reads TGCGCCAGCAGCCGTCCGGGGACTAGCTCCTACAATGAGCAGTTCTTC.